A selection of T cell receptor beta chains follows, all from one sample in a study of cytomegalovirus exposure and HLA in healthy donors. Here immunoSEQ multiplex PCR was the method, and the copy in TCRdb shows in-frame clones only, minus some. This table has roughly 130,000 clones, about nine tenths appearing once. Sequences were obtained from PBMCs. Every receptor here comes from a young man in good health and CMV-seronegative. CDR3s include the opening cysteine and the closing phenylalanine or tryptophan. Fields, in order: J gene, V gene, CDR3 length, D gene, clone size, CDR3 protein, CDR3 DNA. A D gene is named only where the DNA matches it firmly. Clone size appears in some rows only: once, few, many, or a class for an expanded clone.

TRBJ1-5,TRBV27,13,TRBD1,-,CASRDRNNQPQHF,TGTGCCAGCCGGGACAGGAATAATCAGCCCCAGCATTTT
TRBJ2-5,TRBV10-2,13,TRBD1,-,CASSRDREETQYF,TGCGCCAGCAGCCGGGACAGGGAAGAGACCCAGTACTTC
TRBJ2-5,TRBV10-3,14,TRBD1,-,CAISQTGYQETQYF,TGTGCCATCAGCCAGACAGGGTACCAAGAGACCCAGTACTTC
TRBJ2-1,TRBV6-4,15,-,many,CASSDSGSSYNEQFF,TGTGCCAGCAGTGACTCAGGGAGCTCCTACAATGAGCAGTTCTTC
TRBJ2-1,TRBV7-9,16,TRBD2,-,CASSLVPSGIYNEQFF,TGTGCCAGCAGCTTAGTGCCTAGCGGGATATACAATGAGCAGTTCTTC
TRBJ2-5,TRBV13,15,-,-,CASSGTGTPGETQYF,TGTGCCAGCAGCGGGACCGGGACTCCCGGGGAGACCCAGTACTTC
TRBJ1-1,TRBV6-1,12,-,few,CASSTRQLEAFF,TGTGCCAGCAGTACTCGACAGCTAGAAGCTTTCTTT
TRBJ2-7,TRBV20-1,11,TRBD1,-,CSAIRQGEQYF,TGCAGTGCTATCCGACAGGGCGAGCAGTACTTC
TRBJ2-7,TRBV11-2,16,TRBD2,-,CASSFWLAGETYEQYF,TGTGCCAGCAGCTTCTGGCTAGCGGGAGAAACCTACGAGCAGTACTTC
TRBJ1-1,TRBV2,16,TRBD1,few,CASKLTGGYGNTEAFF,TGTGCCAGCAAGCTGACAGGGGGCTATGGGAACACTGAAGCTTTCTTT
TRBJ1-3,TRBV5-5,15,-,-,CASSWQQGRGNTIYF,TGTGCCAGCAGCTGGCAACAGGGTCGGGGAAACACCATATATTTT
TRBJ2-7,TRBV21-1,13,-,-,CASRLRVPLEQYF,TGTGCCAGCCGTTTGAGGGTCCCCCTGGAGCAGTACTTC
TRBJ1-5,TRBV5-6,16,TRBD1,-,CASSLGRQGVVQPQHF,TGTGCCAGCAGCTTGGGGAGACAGGGGGTGGTTCAGCCCCAGCATTTT
TRBJ2-7,TRBV5-1,13,TRBD1,-,CASRAGQGTEQYF,TGCGCCAGCAGAGCGGGACAGGGGACCGAGCAGTACTTC
TRBJ2-7,TRBV30,11,-,-,CAQTDSYEQYF,TGTGCTCAGACAGACTCCTACGAGCAGTACTTC
TRBJ1-1,TRBV5-1,12,-,-,CASSLGDTEAFF,TGCGCCAGCAGCTTGGGAGACACTGAAGCTTTCTTT
TRBJ2-7,TRBV6-5,15,-,-,CASSYGAASSYEQYF,TGTGCCAGCAGTTACGGGGCGGCTAGCTCCTACGAGCAGTACTTC
TRBJ2-5,TRBV7-9,15,-,-,CASSLGQAPGETQYF,TGTGCCAGCAGCTTAGGACAGGCCCCGGGAGAGACCCAGTACTTC
TRBJ1-5,TRBV2,17,TRBD1,once,CASSGTGKASSNQPQHF,TGTGCCAGCAGTGGGACAGGGAAAGCCTCTTCCAATCAGCCCCAGCATTTT
TRBJ2-5,TRBV29-1,14,-,-,CSVEKLRVGETQYF,TGCAGCGTCGAAAAGCTCAGGGTGGGGGAGACCCAGTACTTC
TRBJ1-2,TRBV2,15,TRBD1,few,CASRTAQGSTYGYTF,TGTGCCAGCAGGACCGCACAGGGGTCCACCTATGGCTACACCTTC
TRBJ1-2,TRBV5-4,12,-,-,CASSQENYGYTF,TGTGCCAGCAGTCAGGAAAACTATGGCTACACCTTC
TRBJ2-7,TRBV7-2,16,-,once,CASSLMSMAGAGEQYF,TGTGCCAGCAGCTTAATGTCAATGGCAGGGGCAGGCGAGCAGTACTTC
TRBJ2-3,TRBV19,14,-,once,CASTSGHSTDTQYF,TGTGCCAGTACCAGCGGTCATAGCACAGATACGCAGTATTTT
TRBJ2-5,TRBV29-1,13,TRBD2,-,CSVFPGLAAAQYF,TGCAGCGTTTTCCCGGGACTAGCCGCGGCCCAGTACTTC
TRBJ2-1,TRBV9,16,TRBD2,-,CASSVGLAGGNNEQFF,TGTGCCAGCAGCGTAGGACTAGCGGGAGGGAACAATGAGCAGTTCTTC
TRBJ1-1,TRBV5-1,14,-,-,CASSFLGENTEAFF,TGCGCCAGCAGTTTCCTCGGGGAAAACACTGAAGCTTTCTTT
TRBJ2-4,TRBV5-1,15,-,-,CASSLDGRAKNIQYF,TGCGCCAGCAGCTTGGATGGGAGGGCCAAAAACATTCAGTACTTC
TRBJ2-3,TRBV4-1,14,-,-,CASSQATYTDTQYF,TGCGCCAGCAGCCAAGCCACCTACACAGATACGCAGTATTTT
TRBJ2-1,TRBV5-1,15,TRBD1,-,CASSEPGQSYNEQFF,TGCGCCAGCAGCGAGCCGGGACAGAGTTACAATGAGCAGTTCTTC
TRBJ2-5,TRBV27,15,-,-,CASSLAPGAQETQYF,TGTGCCAGCAGTTTAGCCCCGGGAGCCCAAGAGACCCAGTACTTC
TRBJ1-5,TRBV19,14,-,-,CASRGLRGNQPQHF,TGTGCCAGTCGGGGTCTTCGAGGCAATCAGCCCCAGCATTTT
TRBJ1-2,TRBV14,14,-,-,CASSRRAVVWGYTF,TGTGCCAGCAGCCGCAGGGCCGTCGTATGGGGCTACACCTTC
TRBJ2-1,TRBV30,15,TRBD1,-,CAWRADRGFWNEQFF,TGTGCCTGGAGGGCTGACAGGGGCTTTTGGAATGAGCAGTTCTTC
TRBJ1-4,TRBV6-1,16,-,-,CASSEGGGATNEKLFF,TGTGCCAGCAGTGAAGGCGGGGGGGCTACTAATGAAAAACTGTTTTTT
TRBJ2-7,TRBV2,14,TRBD2,-,CASKASGGAYEQYF,TGTGCCAGTAAAGCTAGCGGGGGAGCCTACGAGCAGTACTTC
TRBJ2-1,TRBV27,15,TRBD2,-,CASSDETSGKNEQFF,TGTGCCAGCTCCGACGAGACTAGCGGGAAGAATGAGCAGTTCTTC
TRBJ2-3,TRBV15,14,-,-,CATSRDHGRDTQYF,TGTGCCACCAGCAGAGATCACGGGAGAGATACGCAGTATTTT
TRBJ1-1,TRBV6-6,13,-,-,CASLLAANTEAFF,TGTGCCAGCCTGCTGGCGGCGAACACTGAAGCTTTCTTT
TRBJ1-2,TRBV6-1,14,-,-,CASLTDWGNYGYTF,TGTGCCAGCCTCACAGATTGGGGCAACTATGGCTACACCTTC
TRBJ1-1,TRBV11-3,13,TRBD1,once,CASSSGQGQEAFF,TGTGCCAGCAGTTCTGGACAGGGACAAGAAGCTTTCTTT
TRBJ1-2,TRBV5-5,14,TRBD1,-,CASSLDRGFDGYTF,TGTGCCAGCAGCTTGGACAGGGGATTTGATGGCTACACCTTC
TRBJ2-7,TRBV10-2,12,-,-,CASSEYLHEQYF,TGCGCCAGCAGTGAGTATCTCCACGAGCAGTACTTC